Detailed here is one T cell receptor (beta chain). Its antigen is not known. These data are taken from a study of blood T cells in healthy people across ages. As for the study in general: There was about one barcoded beta molecule captured by template switching per two T cells.

The CDR3 is made up of 15 amino acids. Germline V lookup: CDR1 LGHNA, CDR2 YNFKEQ. Findings and caveats of the study: No conclusive comparison of naive versus antigen-experienced cells was possible with unsorted PBMCs. Per million T cells, the diversity of TCR beta decreased roughly linearly as age advanced. Comparison with aged donors showed that long-lived donors had more naive CD4+ cells and higher diversity.

Next came a second PCR, run for about 6 to 12 cycles, which used a sample-barcoded 5' primer along with a J-beta primer mix. TCRdb re-analysed the 5' RACE reads in MiXCR, keeping a single row per CDR3 protein. The table includes approximately 690,000 distinct CDR3 sequences, under 70% detected once. The TCR was taken from a man aged 55 to 70 in good health. The rearrangement joins TRBV4-2 to TRBJ2-1, with D possibly called TRBD1 or TRBD2 (5 bases each). Matching the DNA end better, TRBJ2-7 makes the J call doubtful. Sequencing input: blood. For the CDR3, the DNA is TGTGCCAGCAGCCCCAGGAAGGGGACCTACAATGAGCAGTACTTC. Protein product: CASSPRKGTYNEQYF.